Sequencing of this TCR beta chain was carried out in a study of read filtering for tumor transcriptome and immune sequencing. Whole-study context: TCR-mapped reads were about 4.05 to 11 million with IR-seq versus about 85 to 1273 with RNA-seq.

This clonotype was counted at least ten times. The germline V gene encodes CDR1 MDHEN and CDR2 SYDVKM. Trimming took 3 bases from V and 7 from J, leaving 10 bases between them. The CDR3 totals 14 residues. The library was built from around 0.4 ug RNA with molecular barcoded adaptors for alpha/delta and beta/gamma chains. From the reads, TCRdb called clonotypes with MiXCR, one entry per CDR3 protein. In the table there are 35,000 to 50,000 distinct CDR3 sequences, roughly a fifth of which are singletons. The source of this sequence is a donor aged 40 or over with multiple myeloma. Sample: a population of CD138-negative cells sorted from bone marrow. The chain combines TRBV28 with TRBJ1-6, with D maybe TRBD1 (5 bases). The CDR3 region is CASSLGTPNSPLHF. Written as DNA, the CDR3 is TGTGCCAGCAGTTTGGGGACTCCAAATTCACCCCTCCACTTT.